This T cell receptor (beta chain) was recovered during a study of chemoradiotherapy in HPV16-positive cancers. About the research overall: Candidate HPV-specific T-cell clones and common TCR motifs came from functional assays in a couple of HPV16-positive patients.

A word on this clone: Its antigen is not identified. Additional DNA sequences in this sample encode the identical CDR3.

The germline V gene encodes CDR1 MGHRA and CDR2 YSYEKL. The germline V and J ends were trimmed by 0 bases and 8 bases, with 8 bases remaining between them. This CDR3 region has 13 residues. Sequencing was performed with immunoSEQ multiplex PCR; in TCRdb, only in-frame clones are kept and a portion is missing. The sample comprises over 2,000 clones, about 90% of which are singletons, and around a fifth rests with the top ten. Study conclusions and caveats: Only a couple of HPV16-positive patients supplied the functional HPV-specificity definition. Non-HPV-specific T cells did not expand in tumors during treatment, whereas candidate HPV-specific clones and E7-related motifs did.

Samples were taken several times over chemoradiotherapy. This clonotype was obtained from a human donor with HPV-associated anogenital cancer. This rearrangement joins TRBV4-1 to TRBJ2-1; weak D call: TRBD1 (6 bases). Sequencing was performed on tumor tissue, taken from a patient who underwent chemoradiotherapy. CDR3 DNA sequence: TGCGCCAGCAGCCAAGACAGGGGCTATGAGCAGTTCTTC. This gives the protein CASSQDRGYEQFF.